A selection of T cell receptor beta chains follows, all from one sample in a study of identifying expanded T cells in peripheral blood. Sequencing was performed with immunoSEQ multiplex PCR; in TCRdb, only in-frame clones are kept and a portion is missing. The sample carries some 93,000 clones, approximately 91% recorded once. The specimen was blood. The receptors originated from a person aged 18 to 75 in good health. Each CDR3 is given with its conserved first and last residue. The order of the fields is V gene, CDR3 protein.

>TRBV7-8
CASSLAGRLAVYEQYF
>TRBV5-1
CASSLKKDDTEAFF
>TRBV2
CASSEDGPLPKLFF
>TRBV19
CASSIDRRVVTEAFF
>TRBV7-2
CASSRTSGYTDTQYF
>TRBV5-4
CASSLAGLTDSYEQYF
>TRBV19
CASSLDRDQPQHF
>TRBV5-5
CASSLGTDLGFF
>TRBV5-1
CASSLGGGNSPLHF
>TRBV7-9
CASSLGFDRGVTEAFF
>TRBV28
CASSLLPGQGEGEQFF
>TRBV15
CATSSARQPFWEQYF
>TRBV9
CASSVGLADYTDTQYF
>TRBV6-6
CASSRDSYNEQFF
>TRBV2
CASNDPDPGEQYF
>TRBV5-3
CASEQSRANVLTF
>TRBV7-6
CASSLEIRRDHSYNEQFF
>TRBV15
CATSRVGSSYEQYF
>TRBV5-4
CASSLFQGGTDTQYF
>TRBV19
CASRGRDRGADTQYF
>TRBV11-2
CASSPDRYNQPQHF
>TRBV19
CASSTGTGGWGTEAFF
>TRBV28
CASEKTGPYNEQFF
>TRBV5-1
CASSLSQNNEKLFF
>TRBV25-1
CASSESGLREDGDTQYF
>TRBV29-1
CSATGGANTEAFF
>TRBV6-1
CASSEATDEAFF
>TRBV5-6
CASSLGIAGYEQYF
>TRBV2
CASSDQEEPKLF
>TRBV7-2
CASSSYQGMSFF
>TRBV25-1
CASSGRDRGFGEQFF
>TRBV5-4
CASSLISTDTQYF
>TRBV2
CASKGRLYGYTF